The T cell receptor (beta chain) under discussion was sequenced for a study of response to subunit inactivated influenza vaccine. Study conclusions and caveats: Only a handful of new T cells, the authors suggested, are recruited with each seasonal influenza vaccination.

This clonotype turned up a few times. The antigen is undetermined. V lost 4 bases and J 5 bases, leaving 11 bases between the germline ends. Germline assignment: CDR1 LGHDT and CDR2 YNNKEL (reference sequence). The CDR3 is 13 amino acids. TCRdb ran MiXCR on the RT-PCR reads and lists one entry per CDR3 protein. The table has a few hundred thousand distinct CDR3 sequences, over 20% seen once. This receptor was identified in a man aged 50-75 years who received an inactivated influenza vaccine. The specimen was PBMCs from blood, collected about 20 months after vaccination. The gene calls are TRBV3-1 and TRBJ1-1; D remains ambiguous. The CDR3 sequence is CASSLSVRTEAFF. CDR3 coding DNA: TGTGCCAGCAGCCTCTCGGTTCGGACTGAAGCTTTCTTT.